A selection of T cell receptor beta chains follows, all from one sample in a study of molecular identifiers for immune sequencing clone quantification. TCRdb re-called the PCR reads through MiXCR, storing one row per CDR3 protein. There are some 580,000 distinct CDR3 sequences in the sample; less than 30% occur only once, and 0.78% lies in the top ten. The sample was naive CD8+ T cells from blood, with Jurkat cell RNA spiked in. The receptor set was obtained from a human donor in good health. Some libraries in this study had Jurkat cell RNA spiked in. Each CDR3 is given with its conserved first and last residue. The order of the fields is V gene, clone size, CDR3 protein. Not all rows give a size; the values are once, few, many and, for expanded clones, a class.

v_call: TRBV6-5; clone_size: few; cdr3_aa: CASSLGGHADTQYF
v_call: TRBV5-6; clone_size: few; cdr3_aa: CASSTEGGLSVIEQFF
v_call: TRBV4-1; clone_size: many; cdr3_aa: CASSHSGQGPDTQYF
v_call: TRBV4-3; clone_size: many; cdr3_aa: CASSQDRATSTDTQYF
v_call: TRBV3-1; clone_size: NA; cdr3_aa: CASSPMTVTGPNEKLFF
v_call: TRBV4-3; clone_size: NA; cdr3_aa: CAGSPGLGGGETQYF
v_call: TRBV20-1; clone_size: NA; cdr3_aa: CSAYDRDYRVNEQFF
v_call: TRBV4-1; clone_size: many; cdr3_aa: CASRGRENTEAFF
v_call: TRBV28; clone_size: many; cdr3_aa: CASSGDRANTEAFF
v_call: TRBV7-9; clone_size: NA; cdr3_aa: CASSLVLPPGGQYF
v_call: TRBV4-3; clone_size: NA; cdr3_aa: CASSQDKGLYSYEQYF
v_call: TRBV28; clone_size: many; cdr3_aa: CASSLRGLGEKLFF
v_call: TRBV6-2/TRBV6-3; clone_size: NA; cdr3_aa: CASSYAWTASYEQYF
v_call: TRBV2; clone_size: few; cdr3_aa: CASHLGGGETQYF
v_call: TRBV6-5; clone_size: many; cdr3_aa: CASSAWTGGSYEQYF
v_call: TRBV27; clone_size: few; cdr3_aa: CASTSDPGQLQETQYF
v_call: TRBV6-2/TRBV6-3; clone_size: many; cdr3_aa: CASRAGPEQYF
v_call: TRBV7-2; clone_size: many; cdr3_aa: CASSLTTDRDYEQYF
v_call: TRBV12-3/TRBV12-4; clone_size: NA; cdr3_aa: CASSLAQGINEQFF
v_call: TRBV24-1; clone_size: few; cdr3_aa: CATSDSGDNTLLQETQYF
v_call: TRBV29-1; clone_size: many; cdr3_aa: CSVEGTSGYRDTQYF
v_call: TRBV27; clone_size: NA; cdr3_aa: CASSFPGAEQFF
v_call: TRBV12-3/TRBV12-4; clone_size: NA; cdr3_aa: CASSFLGPRDVNTEAFF
v_call: TRBV4-3; clone_size: few; cdr3_aa: CASSQDISSGGKNIQYF
v_call: TRBV23-1; clone_size: NA; cdr3_aa: CASSPAPPPFGELFF
v_call: TRBV30; clone_size: NA; cdr3_aa: CAGTDTDSYGYTF
v_call: TRBV7-9; clone_size: few; cdr3_aa: CASSKGQGLPYEQYF
v_call: TRBV2; clone_size: once; cdr3_aa: CASSEGTKAAGYEQCF
v_call: TRBV7-9; clone_size: NA; cdr3_aa: CASSLRGAETQYF
v_call: TRBV5-1; clone_size: few; cdr3_aa: CASRVEGDVGYEQYF
v_call: TRBV4-2; clone_size: many; cdr3_aa: CASSQDRSGATGEQYF
v_call: TRBV29-1; clone_size: many; cdr3_aa: CSVDSSGVANTGELFF
v_call: TRBV12-3/TRBV12-4; clone_size: NA; cdr3_aa: CASSSSGQGVSYEQYF
v_call: TRBV28; clone_size: many; cdr3_aa: CASCSVEAGEEKLFF
v_call: TRBV6-2/TRBV6-3; clone_size: many; cdr3_aa: CASSYSKETQYF
v_call: TRBV13; clone_size: NA; cdr3_aa: CASSLAGASPNSPLHF
v_call: TRBV20-1; clone_size: few; cdr3_aa: CSARDPGQITYEQYF
v_call: TRBV7-9; clone_size: many; cdr3_aa: CASSIPTGGFTEAFF
v_call: TRBV19; clone_size: NA; cdr3_aa: CASTTSGSSYNEQFF
v_call: TRBV6-6; clone_size: many; cdr3_aa: CASSPGERGAQYTDTQYF
v_call: TRBV12-5; clone_size: many; cdr3_aa: CASGLPNKVDTEAFF
v_call: TRBV12-3/TRBV12-4; clone_size: NA; cdr3_aa: CASSLTTGDWLYPQETQYF
v_call: TRBV4-1; clone_size: many; cdr3_aa: CASSQDRGPGQYF
v_call: TRBV12-3/TRBV12-4; clone_size: NA; cdr3_aa: CASTPIGAYEQYF